This T cell receptor beta chain appears in the sequencing data of a study of tumor and adjacent non-tumor tissue in lung cancer (dated by TCRdb to 2016 to 2018). Some background on the complete study: By cancer type, the cohort comprised approximately 12 adenocarcinoma patients, a couple of squamous cell carcinoma patients and 1 small cell lung cancer patient. For each patient, one tumor sample and one normal lung sample were taken, giving approximately 30 paired specimens that underwent TCRbeta CDR3 sequencing. Sequencing generated a total of some 130 million productive TCRbeta reads, averaging approximately 4 million reads per sample. The study compared bulk TCRbeta repertoires from lung tumor tissue and matched distant non-tumor lung tissue of under 16 lung cancer patients. Among the approximately 15 patients, ages ranged from roughly 30 to 76 years, some ten were men and 5 were women, and disease was TNM stage I to III. On the study overall, not on this receptor specifically: Neither the sequencing platform nor unique molecular identifiers are named or mentioned anywhere in the methods. The top 100 clones made up a significantly larger cumulative share of the repertoire in normal lung than in tumor tissue. Younger patients had significantly higher TCR diversity, and higher tumor TCR diversity was associated with shorter overall and disease-free survival. The cohort had only about 16 patients, and the authors noted that larger samples and more detailed clinical data are needed. Tumor tissue showed significantly higher TCR diversity (inverse Simpson) than normal lung tissue, at around 450 vs 150 (P = 0.0075, Mann-Whitney U test). Because peripheral blood was not sequenced, the blood TCRbeta repertoires of the lung cancer patients in the study went unexamined.

RNA was isolated from bulk unsorted tissue, and RNA quality was assessed with a NanoDrop ND-1000 and an Agilent 2100. Normal lung samples were distant non-tumor tissue taken more than 3 cm from the tumor edge. Newly diagnosed lung cancer patients without prior chemotherapy who had been admitted for thoracic surgery in China between August and November 2014 were enrolled as donors. Anyone who had undergone radiotherapy or chemotherapy before, or who had another cancer at the same time, was left out of the study. Pieces of surgical tissue measuring roughly 1-2.1 cm3 were kept in RNAlater solution and held at -80 degrees C until needed. On this clonotype: No cognate antigen has been identified for it. Possible read error: a much larger clone is one base away.

The method was multiplex PCR. TCRdb records Illumina HiSeq 2500 as the sequencer. Following protocols modified from ARM-PCR, the researchers constructed TCRbeta libraries through three rounds of nested PCR with primers (Table S4). PCR products of 200-500 bp were gel-excised and purified with the QIAquick gel extraction kit before sequencing. As for the original processing: Trimmomatic was used to clean the reads, FLASH was used to merge the reads into complete CDR3 sequences, and MiTCR was used to assign the reads to V(D)J germline segments. Clonal diversity was computed as the inverse Simpson's index with VDJtools. In-frame sequences without a premature stop codon were defined as productive reads. TCRdb applied fastp at Q25 and MiXCR to the public reads, then kept only in-frame beta chains. Every CDR3 protein is listed once, alongside the most common genes and DNA of its rows. The V and J calls come from TCRdb's annotation, not from the publication. The sample table shows roughly 43,000 distinct CDR3 sequences, and less than 65% are seen once. Under 50% of the sample comes from the top ten.

The receptor comes from a man aged 45-65 years with non-small cell lung cancer. Sequenced: distant non-tumor lung tissue.

Here is the DNA: TGTGCCAGCAGCTTAGGACCCTATCAGTCCCAGCATTTT. Its amino acids are CASSLGPYQSQHF. The chain is encoded by TRBV13 joined to TRBJ1-5, with no reliable assignment of the D segment. The germline V gene (reference sequence) provides CDR1 PRHDT and CDR2 FYEKMQ. Taken from cysteine to phenylalanine, the CDR3 has 13 residues. Left in the record is the CDR3 DNA by itself, 39 bases read in frame from the first base.